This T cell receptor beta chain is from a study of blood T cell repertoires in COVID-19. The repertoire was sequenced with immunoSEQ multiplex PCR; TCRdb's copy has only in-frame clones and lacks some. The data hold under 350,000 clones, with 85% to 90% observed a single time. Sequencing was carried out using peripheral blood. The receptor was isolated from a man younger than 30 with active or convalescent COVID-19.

The CDR3 sequence: CATSLGDFTEAFF. The CDR3 bases are TGTGCCACTAGCCTCGGTGACTTCACTGAAGCTTTCTTT. The chain links TRBV24-1 to TRBJ1-1, with D unclear. Trimming pared 10 bases from V and 4 bases from J, leaving 15 bases between. This CDR3 contains 13 residues. Germline V gene sequence: CDR1 KGHDR, CDR2 SFDVKD.